The source of this T cell receptor beta chain is a study of T-cell memory formation after mild COVID-19. The wider study: TCR clusters were mostly confined to one donor each.

This clonotype has ten or more counts. Antigen unknown. Study conclusions and caveats: Contracting clones, day 15 to 85, had balanced CD4/CD8, and later expanders favored CD4+. CM and EM subsets held most contracting CD4+ clones; EMRA held CD8+ ones.

Researchers used 5'RACE with constant-segment primers to make TCR alpha and TCR beta cDNA libraries that carry sample barcodes and UMIs. Each CDR3 protein gets one entry after TCRdb re-called the 5' RACE reads with MiXCR. Among about 360,000 distinct CDR3 sequences listed, about an eighth were seen once. The CDR3 is made up of 13 amino acids. Trimming cost V 7 bases and J 8 bases; bases outside gene matches: 6. CDR1 and CDR2 from the germline V gene are SGHTA and FQGNSA. The sequenced sample consisted of PBMCs or a T cell subset sorted from them (not recorded which). V usage is TRBV7-2 and J usage is TRBJ2-4; 9 bases are shared with TRBD1. The source is a man between 18 and 29 years old who had mild COVID-19 (a few samples of this study predate the infection). Cell type and time point are not known. CDR3 sequence: CASNPTGGDIQYF. CDR3 sequence (DNA): TGTGCCAGCAACCCGACAGGGGGAGACATTCAGTACTTC.